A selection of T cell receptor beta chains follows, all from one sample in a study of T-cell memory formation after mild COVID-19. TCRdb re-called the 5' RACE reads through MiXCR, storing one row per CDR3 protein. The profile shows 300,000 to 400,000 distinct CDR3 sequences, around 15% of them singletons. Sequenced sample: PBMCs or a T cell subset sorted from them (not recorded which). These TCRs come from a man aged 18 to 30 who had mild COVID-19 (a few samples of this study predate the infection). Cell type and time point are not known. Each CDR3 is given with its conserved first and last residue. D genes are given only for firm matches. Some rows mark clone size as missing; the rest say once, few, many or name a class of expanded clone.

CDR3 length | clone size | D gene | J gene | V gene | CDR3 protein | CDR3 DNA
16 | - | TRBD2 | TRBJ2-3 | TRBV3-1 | CASSQYLAGPTDTQYF | TGTGCCAGCAGCCAATACCTAGCGGGCCCCACAGATACGCAGTATTTT
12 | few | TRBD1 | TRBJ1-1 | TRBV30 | CAWSSGGSEAFF | TGTGCCTGGAGTTCAGGGGGGTCTGAAGCTTTCTTT
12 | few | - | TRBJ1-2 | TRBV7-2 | CASSLVSAPDTF | TGTGCCAGCAGCTTAGTATCCGCTCCGGACACCTTC
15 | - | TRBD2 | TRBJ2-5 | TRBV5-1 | CASSLSGGAQETQYF | TGCGCCAGCAGCCTTAGCGGGGGGGCCCAGGAGACCCAGTACTTC
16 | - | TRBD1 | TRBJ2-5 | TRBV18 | CASSPTPLTGPETQYF | TGTGCCAGCTCACCTACACCCCTGACAGGGCCAGAGACCCAGTACTTC
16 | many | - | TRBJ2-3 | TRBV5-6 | CASSLHDRSHTDTQYF | TGTGCCAGCAGCTTGCACGACAGAAGTCACACAGATACGCAGTATTTT
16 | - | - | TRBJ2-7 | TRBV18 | CASSPSYLTSVYEQYF | TGTGCCAGCTCACCCTCTTACCTGACTAGTGTCTACGAGCAGTACTTC
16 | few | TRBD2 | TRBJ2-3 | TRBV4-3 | CASSQLLAGVTDTQYF | TGCGCCAGCAGCCAACTCCTAGCGGGGGTCACAGATACGCAGTATTTT
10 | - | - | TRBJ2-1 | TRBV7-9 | CASNGDEQFF | TGTGCCAGCAACGGTGATGAGCAGTTCTTC
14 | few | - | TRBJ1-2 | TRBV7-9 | CASSLSGRPHGYTF | TGTGCCAGCAGCTTAAGTGGACGGCCGCATGGCTACACCTTC
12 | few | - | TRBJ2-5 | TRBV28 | CASSAVQETQYF | TGTGCCAGCAGTGCAGTGCAAGAGACCCAGTACTTC
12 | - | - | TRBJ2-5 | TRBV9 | CASSGVSETQYF | TGTGCCAGCAGCGGCGTTTCGGAGACCCAGTACTTC
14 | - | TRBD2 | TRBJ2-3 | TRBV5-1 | CASALAGEVDTQYF | TGCGCCAGCGCACTAGCGGGGGAAGTAGATACGCAGTATTTT
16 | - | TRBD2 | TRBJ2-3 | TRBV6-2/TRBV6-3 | CASSHGLAGGPDTQYF | TGTGCCAGCAGCCACGGCCTAGCGGGGGGTCCAGATACGCAGTATTTT
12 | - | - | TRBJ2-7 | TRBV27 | CASSGPYYEQYF | TGTGCCAGCAGTGGGCCCTACTACGAGCAGTACTTC
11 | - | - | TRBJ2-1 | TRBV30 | CAWSRVGEQFF | TGTGCCTGGTCTAGGGTCGGTGAGCAGTTCTTC
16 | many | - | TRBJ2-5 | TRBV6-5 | CASSYQDLGARETQYF | TGTGCCAGCAGTTACCAAGATTTGGGGGCGCGGGAGACCCAGTACTTC
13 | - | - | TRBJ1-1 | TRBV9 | CASSVVASTEAFF | TGTGCCAGCAGCGTAGTGGCATCCACTGAAGCTTTCTTT
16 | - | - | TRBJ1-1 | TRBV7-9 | CASSLGWGDRNTEAFF | TGTGCCAGCAGCTTAGGTTGGGGAGATCGGAACACTGAAGCTTTCTTT
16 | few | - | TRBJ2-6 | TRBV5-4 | CASSFGGNSGANVLTF | TGTGCCAGCAGCTTTGGGGGTAACTCTGGGGCCAACGTCCTGACTTTC
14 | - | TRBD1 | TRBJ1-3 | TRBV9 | CASNRQGSGNTIYF | TGTGCCAGCAACCGACAGGGGTCTGGAAACACCATATATTTT
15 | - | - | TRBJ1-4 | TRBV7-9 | CASSYQGFRNEKLFF | TGTGCCAGCAGCTACCAGGGTTTCCGGAATGAAAAACTGTTTTTT
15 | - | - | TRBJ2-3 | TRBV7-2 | CASSWGGLRTDTQYF | TGTGCCAGCAGCTGGGGGGGGCTACGCACAGATACGCAGTATTTT
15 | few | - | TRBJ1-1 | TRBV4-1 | CASSQGTAANTEAFF | TGCGCCAGCAGCCAAGGGACGGCGGCGAACACTGAAGCTTTCTTT
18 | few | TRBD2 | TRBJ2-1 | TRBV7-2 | CASSSSPREAAGDNEQFF | TGTGCCAGCAGCTCCTCCCCCCGGGAGGCTGCCGGAGACAATGAGCAGTTCTTC
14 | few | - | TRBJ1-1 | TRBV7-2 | CASSFRGVNTEAFF | TGTGCCAGCAGCTTCCGGGGCGTGAACACTGAAGCTTTCTTT
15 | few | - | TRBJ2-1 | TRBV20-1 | CSALRGAISYNEQFF | TGCAGTGCTCTCCGGGGGGCTATCTCCTACAATGAGCAGTTCTTC